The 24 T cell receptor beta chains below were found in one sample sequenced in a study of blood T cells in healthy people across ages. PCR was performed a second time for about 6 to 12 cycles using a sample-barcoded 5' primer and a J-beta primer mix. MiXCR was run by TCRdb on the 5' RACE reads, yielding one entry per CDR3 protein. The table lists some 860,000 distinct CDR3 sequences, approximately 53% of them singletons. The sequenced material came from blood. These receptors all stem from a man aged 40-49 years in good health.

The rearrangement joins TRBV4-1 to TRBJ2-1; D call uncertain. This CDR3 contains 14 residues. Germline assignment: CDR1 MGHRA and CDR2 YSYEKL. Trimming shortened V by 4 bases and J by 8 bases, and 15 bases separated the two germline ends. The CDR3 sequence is CASSPVQAYDEQFF. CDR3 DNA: TGCGCCAGCAGCCCGGTCCAGGCTTACGATGAGCAGTTCTTC.

CDR3 DNA sequence: TGCGCCAGCAGCCAAGACGACAGGGGGCTTTCAGATACGCAGTATTTT. Translating gives CASSQDDRGLSDTQYF. The rearrangement joins TRBV4-1 to TRBJ2-3, with 10 nucleotides matching TRBD1. The CDR3 length is 16 residues. Trimming cost V 0 bases and J 4 bases; bases outside gene matches: 4. The germline gives CDR1 MGHRA, CDR2 YSYEKL.

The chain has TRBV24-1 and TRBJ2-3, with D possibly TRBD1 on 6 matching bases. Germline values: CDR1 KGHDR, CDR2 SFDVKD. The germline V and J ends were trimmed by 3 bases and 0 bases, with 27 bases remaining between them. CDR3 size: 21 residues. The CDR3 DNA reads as TGTGCCACCAGTGATCCTAAAGACAGGAGGATATTGGGGTCTAGCACAGATACGCAGTATTTT. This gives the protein CATSDPKDRRILGSSTDTQYF.

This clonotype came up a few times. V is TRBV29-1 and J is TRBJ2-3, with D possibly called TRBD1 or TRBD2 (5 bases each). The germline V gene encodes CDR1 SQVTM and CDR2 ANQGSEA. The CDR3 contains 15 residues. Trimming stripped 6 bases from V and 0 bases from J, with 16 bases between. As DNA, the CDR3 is TGCAGCGTCCCCCGGGGCTCCTCTAGCACAGATACGCAGTATTTT. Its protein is CSVPRGSSSTDTQYF.

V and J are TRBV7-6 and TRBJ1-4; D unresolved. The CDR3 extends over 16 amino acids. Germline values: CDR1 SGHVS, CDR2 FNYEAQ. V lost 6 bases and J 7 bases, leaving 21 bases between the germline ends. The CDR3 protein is CASSQAVPDGFEKLFF. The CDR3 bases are TGTGCCAGCAGTCAAGCGGTTCCGGACGGTTTTGAAAAACTGTTTTTT.

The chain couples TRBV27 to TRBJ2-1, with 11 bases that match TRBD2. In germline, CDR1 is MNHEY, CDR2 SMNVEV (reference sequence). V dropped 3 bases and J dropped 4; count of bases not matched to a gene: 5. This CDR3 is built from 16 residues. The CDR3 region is CASSLASGRRYNEQFF. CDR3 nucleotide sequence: TGTGCCAGCAGTTTGGCTAGCGGGAGGCGGTACAATGAGCAGTTCTTC.

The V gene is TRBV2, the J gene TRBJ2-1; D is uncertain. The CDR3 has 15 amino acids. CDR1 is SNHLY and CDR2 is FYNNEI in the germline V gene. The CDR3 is CVSPGRADPYNEQFF. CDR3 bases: TGTGTGTCCCCAGGACGAGCCGACCCCTACAATGAGCAGTTCTTC.

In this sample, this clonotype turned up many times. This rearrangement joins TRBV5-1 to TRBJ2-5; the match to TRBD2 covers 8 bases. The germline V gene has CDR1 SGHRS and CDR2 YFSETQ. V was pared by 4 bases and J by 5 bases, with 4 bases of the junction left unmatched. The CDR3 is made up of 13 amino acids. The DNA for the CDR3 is TGCGCCAGCAGCCCGGGACTAGATGAGACCCAGTACTTC. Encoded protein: CASSPGLDETQYF.

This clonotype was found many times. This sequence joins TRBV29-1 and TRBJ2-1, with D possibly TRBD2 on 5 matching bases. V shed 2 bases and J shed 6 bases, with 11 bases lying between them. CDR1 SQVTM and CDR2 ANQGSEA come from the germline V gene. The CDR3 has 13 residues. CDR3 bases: TGCAGCGTTGAATCCTCGGCGGGCAATGAGCAGTTCTTC. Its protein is CSVESSAGNEQFF.

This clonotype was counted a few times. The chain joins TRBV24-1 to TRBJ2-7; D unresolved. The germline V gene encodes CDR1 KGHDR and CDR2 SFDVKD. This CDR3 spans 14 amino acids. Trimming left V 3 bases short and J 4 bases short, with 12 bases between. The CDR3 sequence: CATSDRLKIYEQYF. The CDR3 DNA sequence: TGTGCCACCAGTGATCGTCTGAAAATTTACGAGCAGTACTTC.

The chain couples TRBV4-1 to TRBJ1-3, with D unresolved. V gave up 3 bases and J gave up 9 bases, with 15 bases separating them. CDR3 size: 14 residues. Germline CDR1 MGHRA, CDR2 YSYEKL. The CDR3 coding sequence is TGCGCCAGCAGCCAGACCCAAACCGGCGGCACCATATATTTT. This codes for CASSQTQTGGTIYF.

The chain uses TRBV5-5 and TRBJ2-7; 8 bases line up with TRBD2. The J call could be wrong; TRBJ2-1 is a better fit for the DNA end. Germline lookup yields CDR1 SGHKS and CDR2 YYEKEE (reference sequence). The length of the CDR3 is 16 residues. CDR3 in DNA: TGTGCCAGCAGCTTTTTTTCGGGGGGGACCTACAATGAGCAGTTCTTC. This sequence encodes CASSFFSGGTYNEQFF.

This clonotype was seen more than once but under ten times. The CDR3 region is CASSHGPSSSYEQYF. The CDR3 DNA reads TGTGCCAGCAGTCACGGACCCTCCAGCTCCTACGAGCAGTACTTC. The chain recombines TRBV12-3 or TRBV12-4 with TRBJ2-7; no reliable D call. The CDR3 extends over 15 amino acids. V lost 5 bases and J lost 0, with 14 bases in between.

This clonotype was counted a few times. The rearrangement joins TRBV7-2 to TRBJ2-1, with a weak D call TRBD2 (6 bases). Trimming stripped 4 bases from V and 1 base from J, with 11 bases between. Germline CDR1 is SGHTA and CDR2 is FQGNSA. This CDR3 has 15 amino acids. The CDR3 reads CASSSRTNSYNEQFF. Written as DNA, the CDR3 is TGTGCCAGCAGCTCCCGGACTAATTCCTACAATGAGCAGTTCTTC.

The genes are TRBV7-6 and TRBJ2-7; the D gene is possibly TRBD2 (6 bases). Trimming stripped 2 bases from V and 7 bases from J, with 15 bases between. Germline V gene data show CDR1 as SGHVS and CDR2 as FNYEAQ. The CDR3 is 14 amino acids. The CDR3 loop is CASSLTAGPNEQYF. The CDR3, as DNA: TGTGCCAGCAGCTTAACGGCGGGGCCTAATGAGCAGTACTTC.

The CDR3 coding sequence is TGTGCCATCAGTGAGTCGAAGGGGTACCAAGAGACCCAGTACTTC. This encodes CAISESKGYQETQYF. The J gene is TRBJ2-5, the V gene TRBV10-3, with a tentative D call TRBD1 (5 bases). The CDR3 is 15 residues long. V was pared by 0 bases and J by 0 bases, with 8 bases between. The germline gives CDR1 ENHRY, CDR2 SYGVKD.

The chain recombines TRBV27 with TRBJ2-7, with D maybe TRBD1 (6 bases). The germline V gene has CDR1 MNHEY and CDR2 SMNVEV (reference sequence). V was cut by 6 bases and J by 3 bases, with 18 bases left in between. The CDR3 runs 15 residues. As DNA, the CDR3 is TGTGCCAGCAGCCTGTTCTTCGGACAGAACTACGAGCAGTACTTC. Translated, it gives CASSLFFGQNYEQYF.

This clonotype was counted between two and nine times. In nucleotides, the CDR3 is TGTGCCAGCAGTGAAGCGATGGTGCGGCAGGGCGTACTCTATAATTCACCCCTCCACTTT. Translation: CASSEAMVRQGVLYNSPLHF. V gene TRBV2 combines with J gene TRBJ1-6; a possible D gene is TRBD1 (5 bases). Germline-derived CDR1 and CDR2 are SNHLY and FYNNEI. This CDR3 has 20 amino acids. V was cut by 0 bases and J by 3 bases, with 21 bases left in between. Supplemented by reference TRBV2 and TRBJ1-6, the full variable domain reads EPEVTQTPSHQVTQMGQEVILRCVPISNHLYFYWYRQILGQKVEFLVSFYNNEISEKSEIFDDQFSVERPDGSNFTLKIRSTKLEDSAMYFCASSEAMVRQGVLYNSPLHFGNGTRLTVT.

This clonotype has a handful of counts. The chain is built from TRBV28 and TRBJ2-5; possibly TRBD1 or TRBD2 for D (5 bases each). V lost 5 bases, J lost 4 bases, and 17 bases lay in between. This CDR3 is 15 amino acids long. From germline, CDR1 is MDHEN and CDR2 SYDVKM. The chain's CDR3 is CASSPRDPMGETQYF. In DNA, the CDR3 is TGTGCCAGCAGTCCCCGGGACCCCATGGGAGAGACCCAGTACTTC.

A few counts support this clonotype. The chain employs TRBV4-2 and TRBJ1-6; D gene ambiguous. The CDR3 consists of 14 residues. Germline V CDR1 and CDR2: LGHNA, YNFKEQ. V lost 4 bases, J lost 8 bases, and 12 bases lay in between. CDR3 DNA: TGTGCCAGCAGCCGAATTTCTCATGATTCACCCCTCCACTTT. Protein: CASSRISHDSPLHF.

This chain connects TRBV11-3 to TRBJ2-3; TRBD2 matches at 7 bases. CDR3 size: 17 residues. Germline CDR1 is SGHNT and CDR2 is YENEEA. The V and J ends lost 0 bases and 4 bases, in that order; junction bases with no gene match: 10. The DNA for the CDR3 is TGTGCCAGCAGCTTAGATCAAAATATACGGGAGGCAGATACGCAGTATTTT. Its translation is CASSLDQNIREADTQYF. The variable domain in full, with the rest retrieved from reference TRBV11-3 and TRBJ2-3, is EAGVVQSPRYKIIEKKQPVAFWCNPISGHNTLYWYLQNLGQGPELLIRYENEEAVDDSQLPKDRFSAERLKGVDSTLKIQPAELGDSAVYLCASSLDQNIREADTQYFGPGTRLTVL.

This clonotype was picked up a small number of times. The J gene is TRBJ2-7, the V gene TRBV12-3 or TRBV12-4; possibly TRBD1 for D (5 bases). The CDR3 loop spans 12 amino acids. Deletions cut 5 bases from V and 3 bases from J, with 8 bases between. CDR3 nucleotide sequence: TGTGCCAGCAGTGCACAGGACTACGAGCAGTACTTC. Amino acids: CASSAQDYEQYF.

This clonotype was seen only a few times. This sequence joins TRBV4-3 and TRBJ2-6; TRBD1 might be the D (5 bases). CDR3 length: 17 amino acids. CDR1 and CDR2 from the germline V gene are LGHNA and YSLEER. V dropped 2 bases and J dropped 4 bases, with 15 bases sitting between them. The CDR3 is CASSQQGTAWGANVLTF. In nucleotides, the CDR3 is TGCGCCAGCAGCCAACAGGGCACCGCTTGGGGGGCCAACGTCCTGACTTTC.

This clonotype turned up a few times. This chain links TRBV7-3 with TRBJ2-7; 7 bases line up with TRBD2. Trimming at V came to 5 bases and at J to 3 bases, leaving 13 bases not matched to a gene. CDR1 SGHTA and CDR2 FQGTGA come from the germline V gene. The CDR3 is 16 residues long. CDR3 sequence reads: CASSANDRGGVYEQYF. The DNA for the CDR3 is TGTGCCAGCAGCGCAAATGACCGCGGGGGAGTCTACGAGCAGTACTTC.